A selection of T cell receptor beta chains follows, all from one sample in a study of blood T cell repertoires in COVID-19. Using immunoSEQ multiplex PCR, the repertoire was profiled, and TCRdb retains in-frame clones only, with some absent. This table has a few hundred thousand clones, over 80% appearing once. The sequenced sample was PBMCs or T cells enriched from blood (not recorded which). The receptor set was obtained from a woman aged 40 to 50 who had been exposed to COVID-19. The CDR3 runs from the conserved cysteine through the conserved F or W. A D gene is named only where the DNA matches it firmly. Clone size appears in some rows only: once, few, many, or a class for an expanded clone.

clone size | J gene | D gene | V gene | CDR3 protein | CDR3 DNA
NA | TRBJ1-1 | TRBD1 | TRBV6-2/TRBV6-3 | CASSYPRTGGNTEAFF | TGTGCCAGCAGTTACCCAAGGACAGGGGGCAACACTGAAGCTTTCTTT
few | TRBJ2-5 | NA | TRBV19 | CASSSRWGVSSDQETQYF | TGTGCCAGTAGTAGCCGATGGGGCGTCTCATCCGACCAAGAGACCCAGTACTTC
NA | TRBJ1-2 | NA | TRBV2 | CASRAGAGRNYGYTF | TGTGCCAGCAGGGCCGGTGCAGGGCGGAACTATGGCTACACCTTC
NA | TRBJ2-5 | NA | TRBV9 | CASSVRGGQETQYF | TGTGCCAGCAGCGTTAGGGGAGGACAAGAGACCCAGTACTTC
once | TRBJ1-5 | NA | TRBV7-2 | CASSLAHGGGNQPQHF | TGTGCCAGCAGCTTAGCTCACGGGGGGGGCAATCAGCCCCAGCATTTT
NA | TRBJ1-1 | NA | TRBV12-3/TRBV12-4 | CASRQNTEAFF | TGTGCCAGCAGACAGAACACTGAAGCTTTCTTT
NA | TRBJ1-2 | NA | TRBV28 | CASSLGFKNQGYTF | TGTGCCAGCAGTTTGGGCTTCAAAAATCAGGGCTACACCTTC
NA | TRBJ2-1 | NA | TRBV19 | CASSSGRGHNEQFF | TGTGCCAGTAGTAGTGGGCGGGGGCACAATGAGCAGTTCTTC
NA | TRBJ2-1 | TRBD1 | TRBV7-8 | CASSLEGQGPFQFF | TGTGCCAGCAGCTTAGAGGGACAGGGCCCCTTCCAGTTCTTC
NA | TRBJ2-1 | TRBD2 | TRBV28 | CASSSSGGANEQFF | TGTGCCAGCAGTTCGAGCGGGGGGGCCAATGAGCAGTTCTTC
NA | TRBJ1-1 | TRBD1 | TRBV9 | CASSRSGGLSTEAFF | TGTGCCAGCAGCCGTTCAGGGGGCCTGTCCACTGAAGCTTTCTTT
NA | TRBJ1-1 | NA | TRBV18 | CASSPQGGITRNTEAFF | TGTGCCAGCTCACCACAGGGAGGGATAACACGGAACACTGAAGCTTTCTTT
NA | TRBJ1-2 | NA | TRBV19 | CASSSGQGNYGYTF | TGTGCCAGTAGTAGCGGGCAGGGGAACTATGGCTACACCTTC
NA | TRBJ2-6 | TRBD1 | TRBV24-1 | CATSPTGLPGANVLTF | TGTGCCACCAGCCCGACAGGGCTCCCTGGGGCCAACGTCCTGACTTTC
once | TRBJ1-1 | TRBD1 | TRBV7-2 | CASSLVGGGAEAFF | TGTGCCAGCAGCTTAGTCGGAGGGGGCGCTGAAGCTTTCTTT
NA | TRBJ1-3 | NA | TRBV11-2 | CASSLGAAGPGNTIYF | TGTGCCAGCAGCTTAGGGGCGGCAGGGCCTGGAAACACCATATATTTT
NA | TRBJ1-3 | NA | TRBV7-2 | CASSFTGNNIGGNTIYF | TGTGCCAGCAGCTTTACAGGAAATAACATCGGAGGAAACACCATATATTTT
NA | TRBJ2-1 | NA | TRBV6-5 | CASSYSLQGNNEQFF | TGTGCCAGCAGTTACTCTTTGCAGGGAAACAATGAGCAGTTCTTC
NA | TRBJ1-3 | NA | TRBV6-5 | CASTPGFIPGNTIYF | TGTGCCAGCACCCCGGGTTTCATTCCTGGAAACACCATATATTTT
NA | TRBJ1-6 | NA | TRBV7-3 | CASSSTFSSPLHF | TGTGCCAGCAGCTCAACATTCTCCTCACCCCTCCACTTT
NA | TRBJ1-2 | NA | TRBV7-9 | CASSFSQGSGYTF | TGTGCCAGCAGCTTTTCGCAGGGTAGTGGCTACACCTTC
NA | TRBJ1-3 | TRBD1 | TRBV30 | CAWSRIGTAGNTIYF | TGTGCCTGGAGCCGAATCGGGACAGCTGGAAACACCATATATTTT
NA | TRBJ1-5 | NA | TRBV18 | CASSPMARGGNQPQHF | TGTGCCAGCTCACCAATGGCTCGGGGGGGCAATCAGCCCCAGCATTTT
few | TRBJ2-1 | NA | TRBV6-5 | CASASSSYNEQFF | TGTGCCAGCGCATCCAGCTCCTACAATGAGCAGTTCTTC
NA | TRBJ1-3 | NA | TRBV19 | CASSIGSGGNTIYF | TGTGCCAGTAGTATAGGGTCAGGAGGAAACACCATATATTTT
once | TRBJ1-1 | NA | TRBV12-2 | CASRLADRPEAFF | TGTGCAAGTCGCTTAGCCGACAGGCCTGAAGCTTTCTTT
NA | TRBJ1-1 | TRBD1 | TRBV27 | CASEKGQGTTEAFF | TGTGCCAGCGAGAAGGGACAGGGAACCACTGAAGCTTTCTTT
NA | TRBJ1-1 | NA | TRBV7-2 | CASSPDRPSINTEAFF | TGTGCCAGCAGCCCTGACAGACCGTCCATTAACACTGAAGCTTTCTTT
NA | TRBJ2-2 | NA | TRBV9 | CASSFSWSSGTGELFF | TGTGCCAGCAGCTTTAGTTGGAGTTCGGGCACCGGGGAGCTGTTTTTT